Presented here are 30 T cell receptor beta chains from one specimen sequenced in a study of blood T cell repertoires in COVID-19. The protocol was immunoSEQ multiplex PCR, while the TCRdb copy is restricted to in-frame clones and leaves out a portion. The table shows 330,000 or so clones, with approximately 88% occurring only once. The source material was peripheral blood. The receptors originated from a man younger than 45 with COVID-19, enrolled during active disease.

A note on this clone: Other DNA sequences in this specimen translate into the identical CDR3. The CDR3 is CASSLSVNTEAFF. CDR3 sequence (DNA): TGTGCCAGCAGCTTATCAGTGAACACTGAAGCTTTCTTT. The gene calls are TRBV7-2 and TRBJ1-1, with D unclear. The V end lost 2 bases, the J end lost 0 bases, and 4 bases lay between the germline ends. This CDR3 is 13 amino acids long. The germline gives CDR1 SGHTA, CDR2 FQGNSA. Complete variable domain (other parts from reference TRBV7-2 and TRBJ1-1): GAGVSQSPSNKVTEKGKDVELRCDPISGHTALYWYRQSLGQGLEFLIYFQGNSAPDKSGLPSDRFSAERTGGSVSTLTIQRTQQEDSAVYLCASSLSVNTEAFFGQGTRLTVV.

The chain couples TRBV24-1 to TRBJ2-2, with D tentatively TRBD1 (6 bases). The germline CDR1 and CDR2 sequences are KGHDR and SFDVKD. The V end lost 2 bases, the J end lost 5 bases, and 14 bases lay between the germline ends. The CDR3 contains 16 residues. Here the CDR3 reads CATSDSRLRGTGELFF. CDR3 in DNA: TGTGCCACCAGTGATTCTAGGCTGAGGGGGACCGGGGAGCTGTTTTTT.

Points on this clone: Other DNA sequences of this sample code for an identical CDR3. The CDR3 bases are TGTGCCACCAGTGACCCGGGACAGGGGAGCACCGGGGAGCTGTTTTTT. Translated: CATSDPGQGSTGELFF. The chain uses TRBV24-1 and TRBJ2-2; 10 nucleotides line up with TRBD1. Germline CDR1 KGHDR, CDR2 SFDVKD. The V gene end was trimmed by 4 bases and the J gene end by 4 bases; junction bases not matched to a gene: 5. The CDR3 sequence is 16 residues long.

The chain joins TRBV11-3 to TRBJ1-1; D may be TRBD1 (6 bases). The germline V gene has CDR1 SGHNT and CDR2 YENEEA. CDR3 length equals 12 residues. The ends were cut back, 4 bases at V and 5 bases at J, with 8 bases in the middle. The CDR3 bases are TGTGCCAGCAGCTCCGGACAGACTGAAGCTTTCTTT. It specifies CASSSGQTEAFF.

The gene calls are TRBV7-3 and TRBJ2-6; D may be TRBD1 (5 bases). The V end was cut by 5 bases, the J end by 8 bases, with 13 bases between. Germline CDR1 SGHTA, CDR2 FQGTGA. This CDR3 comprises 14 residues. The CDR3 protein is CASSNGGAPNVLTF. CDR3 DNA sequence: TGTGCCAGCAGCAACGGTGGGGCACCCAACGTCCTGACTTTC.

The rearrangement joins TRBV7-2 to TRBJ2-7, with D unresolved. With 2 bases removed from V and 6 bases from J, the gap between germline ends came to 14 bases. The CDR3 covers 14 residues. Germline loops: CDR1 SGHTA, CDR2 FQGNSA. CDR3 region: CASSLYRGLTEQYF. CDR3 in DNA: TGTGCCAGCAGCTTATACCGAGGTCTCACCGAGCAGTACTTC.

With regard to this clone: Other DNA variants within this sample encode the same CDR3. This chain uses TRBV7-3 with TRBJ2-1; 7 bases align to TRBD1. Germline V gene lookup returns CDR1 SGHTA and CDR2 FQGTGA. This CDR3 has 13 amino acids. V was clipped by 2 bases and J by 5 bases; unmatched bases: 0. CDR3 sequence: CASSLDRDNEQFF. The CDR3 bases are TGTGCCAGCAGCTTAGACAGGGACAATGAGCAGTTCTTC.

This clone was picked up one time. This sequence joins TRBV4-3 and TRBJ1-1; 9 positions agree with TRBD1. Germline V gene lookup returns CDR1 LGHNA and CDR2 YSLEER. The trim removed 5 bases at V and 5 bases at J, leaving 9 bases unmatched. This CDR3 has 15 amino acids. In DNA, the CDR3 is TGCGCCAGCAGCTACGGACAGGGGTCGTCGACTGAAGCTTTCTTT. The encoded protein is CASSYGQGSSTEAFF.

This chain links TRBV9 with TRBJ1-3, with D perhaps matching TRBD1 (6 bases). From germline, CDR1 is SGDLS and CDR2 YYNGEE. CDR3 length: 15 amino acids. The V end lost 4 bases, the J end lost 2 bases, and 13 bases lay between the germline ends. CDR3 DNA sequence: TGTGCCAGCAGCCCAATAGGACAGCCTGGAAACACCATATATTTT. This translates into CASSPIGQPGNTIYF.

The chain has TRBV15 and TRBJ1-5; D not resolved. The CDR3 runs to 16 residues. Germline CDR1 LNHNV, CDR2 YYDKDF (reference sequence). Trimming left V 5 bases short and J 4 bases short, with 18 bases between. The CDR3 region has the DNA TGTGCCACCAGCCCGGAGTATTTCCCGCGGAATCAGCCCCAGCATTTT. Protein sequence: CATSPEYFPRNQPQHF. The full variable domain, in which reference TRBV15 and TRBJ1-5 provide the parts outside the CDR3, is DAMVIQNPRYQVTQFGKPVTLSCSQTLNHNVMYWYQQKSSQAPKLLFHYYDKDFNNEADTPDNFQSRRPNTSFCFLDIRSPGLGDTAMYLCATSPEYFPRNQPQHFGDGTRLSIL.

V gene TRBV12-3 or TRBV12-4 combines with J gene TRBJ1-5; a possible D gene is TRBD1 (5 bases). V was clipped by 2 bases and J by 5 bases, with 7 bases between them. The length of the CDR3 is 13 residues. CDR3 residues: CASSLTGDQPQHF. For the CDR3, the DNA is TGTGCCAGCAGTTTAACAGGCGATCAGCCCCAGCATTTT.

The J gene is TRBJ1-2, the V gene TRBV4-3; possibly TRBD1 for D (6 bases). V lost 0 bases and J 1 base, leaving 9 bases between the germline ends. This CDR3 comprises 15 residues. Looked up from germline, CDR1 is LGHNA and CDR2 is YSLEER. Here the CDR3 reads CASSQEGTLNYGYTF. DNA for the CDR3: TGCGCCAGCAGCCAAGAAGGGACACTTAACTATGGCTACACCTTC.

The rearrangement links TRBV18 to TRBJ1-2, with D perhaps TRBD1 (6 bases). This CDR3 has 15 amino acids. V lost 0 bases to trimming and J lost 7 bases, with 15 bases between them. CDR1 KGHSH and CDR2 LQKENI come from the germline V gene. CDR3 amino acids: CASSPPSGDNGGYTF. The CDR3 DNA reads TGTGCCAGCTCACCACCGTCAGGGGATAACGGTGGCTACACCTTC.

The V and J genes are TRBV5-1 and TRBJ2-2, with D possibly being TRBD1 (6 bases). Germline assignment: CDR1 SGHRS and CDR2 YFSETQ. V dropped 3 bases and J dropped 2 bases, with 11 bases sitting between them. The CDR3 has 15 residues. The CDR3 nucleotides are TGCGCCAGCAGCTACGGACAGAGAAACACCGGGGAGCTGTTTTTT. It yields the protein CASSYGQRNTGELFF.

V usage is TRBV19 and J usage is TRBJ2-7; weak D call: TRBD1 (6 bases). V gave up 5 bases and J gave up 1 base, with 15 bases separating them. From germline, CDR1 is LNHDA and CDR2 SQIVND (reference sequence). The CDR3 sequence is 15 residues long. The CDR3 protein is CASSARQALSYEQYF. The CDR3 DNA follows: TGTGCCAGTAGTGCGCGACAGGCTTTATCCTACGAGCAGTACTTC.

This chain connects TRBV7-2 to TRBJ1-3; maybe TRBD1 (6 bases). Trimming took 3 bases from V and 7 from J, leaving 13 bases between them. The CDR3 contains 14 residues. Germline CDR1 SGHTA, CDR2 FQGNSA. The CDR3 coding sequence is TGTGCCAGCAGCTTCACGGCAGGGGTTAACACCATATATTTT. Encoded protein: CASSFTAGVNTIYF.

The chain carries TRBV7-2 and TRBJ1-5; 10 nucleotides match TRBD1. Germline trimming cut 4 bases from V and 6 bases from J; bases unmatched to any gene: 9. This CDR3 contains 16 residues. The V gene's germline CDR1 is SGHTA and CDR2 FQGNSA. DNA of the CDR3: TGTGCCAGCAGCTCGAACGGACAGGGGGGGATTCAGCCCCAGCATTTT. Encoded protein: CASSSNGQGGIQPQHF. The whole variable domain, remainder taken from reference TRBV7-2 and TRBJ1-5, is GAGVSQSPSNKVTEKGKDVELRCDPISGHTALYWYRQSLGQGLEFLIYFQGNSAPDKSGLPSDRFSAERTGGSVSTLTIQRTQQEDSAVYLCASSSNGQGGIQPQHFGDGTRLSIL.

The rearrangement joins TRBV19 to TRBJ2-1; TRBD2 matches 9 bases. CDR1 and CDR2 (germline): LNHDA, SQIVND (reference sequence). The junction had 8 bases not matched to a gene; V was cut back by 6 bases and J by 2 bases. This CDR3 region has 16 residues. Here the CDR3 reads CASSRNGLATYNEQFF. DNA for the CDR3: TGTGCCAGTAGCCGCAACGGACTAGCGACCTACAATGAGCAGTTCTTC.

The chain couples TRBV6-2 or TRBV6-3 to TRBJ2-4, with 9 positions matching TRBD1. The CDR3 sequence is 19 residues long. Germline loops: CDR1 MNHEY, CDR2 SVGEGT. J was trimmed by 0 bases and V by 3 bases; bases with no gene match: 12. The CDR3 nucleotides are TGTGCCAGCAGTTATAGGTTGGGGACAGGGAAGCTAGCCAAAAACATTCAGTACTTC. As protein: CASSYRLGTGKLAKNIQYF.

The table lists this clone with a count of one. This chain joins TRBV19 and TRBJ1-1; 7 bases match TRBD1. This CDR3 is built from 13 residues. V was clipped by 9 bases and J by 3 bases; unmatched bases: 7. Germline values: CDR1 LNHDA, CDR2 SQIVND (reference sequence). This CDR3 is CASGLGGYTEAFF. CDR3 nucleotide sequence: TGTGCCAGCGGGTTAGGGGGCTACACTGAAGCTTTCTTT.

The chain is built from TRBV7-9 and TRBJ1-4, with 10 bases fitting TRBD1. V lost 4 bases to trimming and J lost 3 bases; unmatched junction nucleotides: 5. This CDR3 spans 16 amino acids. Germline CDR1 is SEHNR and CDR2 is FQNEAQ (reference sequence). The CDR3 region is CASSSDRGLANEKLFF. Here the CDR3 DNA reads TGTGCCAGCAGCTCAGACAGGGGGCTTGCTAATGAAAAACTGTTTTTT.

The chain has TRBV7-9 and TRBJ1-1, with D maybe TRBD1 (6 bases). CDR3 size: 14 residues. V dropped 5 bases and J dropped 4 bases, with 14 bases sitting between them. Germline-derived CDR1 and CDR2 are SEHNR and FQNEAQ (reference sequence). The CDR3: CASSPQGGITEAFF. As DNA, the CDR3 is TGTGCCAGCAGCCCCCAAGGGGGTATCACTGAAGCTTTCTTT.

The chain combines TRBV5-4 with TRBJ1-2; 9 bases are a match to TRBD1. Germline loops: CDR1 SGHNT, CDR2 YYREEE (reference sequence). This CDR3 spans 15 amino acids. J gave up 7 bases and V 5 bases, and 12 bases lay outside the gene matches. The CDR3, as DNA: TGTGCCAGCAGGTCCCGGACAGGGGCGGATGCTGGCTACACCTTC. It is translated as CASRSRTGADAGYTF.

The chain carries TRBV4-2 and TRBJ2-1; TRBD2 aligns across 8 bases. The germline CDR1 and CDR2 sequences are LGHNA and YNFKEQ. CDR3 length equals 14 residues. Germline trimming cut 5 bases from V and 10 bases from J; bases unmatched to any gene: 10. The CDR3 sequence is CASSDPGGPNEQFF. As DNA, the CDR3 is TGTGCCAGCAGCGATCCGGGGGGGCCCAACGAGCAGTTCTTC.

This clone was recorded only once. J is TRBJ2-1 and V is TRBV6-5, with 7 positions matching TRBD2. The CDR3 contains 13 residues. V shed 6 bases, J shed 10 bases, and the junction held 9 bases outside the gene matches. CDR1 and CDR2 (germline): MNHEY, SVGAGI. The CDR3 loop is CASSRPGGIEQFF. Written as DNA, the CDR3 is TGTGCCAGCAGCCGGCCGGGGGGAATCGAGCAGTTCTTC.

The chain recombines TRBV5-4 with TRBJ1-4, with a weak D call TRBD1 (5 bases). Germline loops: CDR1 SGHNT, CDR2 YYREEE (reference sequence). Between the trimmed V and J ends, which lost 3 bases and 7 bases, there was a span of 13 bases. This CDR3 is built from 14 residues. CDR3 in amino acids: CASSSRGGSEKLFF. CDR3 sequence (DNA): TGTGCCAGCAGCTCGAGGGGAGGGAGTGAAAAACTGTTTTTT. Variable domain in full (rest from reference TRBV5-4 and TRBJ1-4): ETGVTQSPTHLIKTRGQQVTLRCSSQSGHNTVSWYQQALGQGPQFIFQYYREEENGRGNFPPRFSGLQFPNYSSELNVNALELDDSALYLCASSSRGGSEKLFFGSGTQLSVL.

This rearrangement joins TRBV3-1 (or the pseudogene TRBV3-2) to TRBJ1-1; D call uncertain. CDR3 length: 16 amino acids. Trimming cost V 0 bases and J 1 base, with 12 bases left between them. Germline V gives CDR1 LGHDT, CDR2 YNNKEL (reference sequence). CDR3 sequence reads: CASSQEKERENTEAFF. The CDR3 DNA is TGTGCCAGCAGCCAAGAAAAGGAGAGGGAGAACACTGAAGCTTTCTTT.

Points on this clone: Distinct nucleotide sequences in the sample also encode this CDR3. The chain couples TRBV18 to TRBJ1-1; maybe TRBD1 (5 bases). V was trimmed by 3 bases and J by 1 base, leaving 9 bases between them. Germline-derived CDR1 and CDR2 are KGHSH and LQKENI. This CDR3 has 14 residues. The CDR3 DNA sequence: TGTGCCAGCTCACCGGGGCAATCGAACACTGAAGCTTTCTTT. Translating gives CASSPGQSNTEAFF.

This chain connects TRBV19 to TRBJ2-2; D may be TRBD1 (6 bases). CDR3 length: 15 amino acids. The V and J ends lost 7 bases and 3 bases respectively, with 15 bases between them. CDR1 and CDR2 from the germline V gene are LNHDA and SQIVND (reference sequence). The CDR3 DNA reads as TGTGCCAGTACTACCGGGACACCGTACACCGGGGAGCTGTTTTTT. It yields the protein CASTTGTPYTGELFF.

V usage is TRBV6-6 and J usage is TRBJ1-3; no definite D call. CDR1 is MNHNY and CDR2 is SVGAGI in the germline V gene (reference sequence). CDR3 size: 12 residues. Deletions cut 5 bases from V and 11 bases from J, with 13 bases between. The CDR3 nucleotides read TGTGCCAGCAGTCCGTCTCAGGAGGCCATATATTTT. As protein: CASSPSQEAIYF.